Here is one T cell receptor (beta chain) with its context. Its antigen remains unidentified. This sample is part of a study of a mutant IDH1 vaccine in newly diagnosed glioma. In the study overall: Patients' prior therapy spanned radiotherapy, temozolomide, or both; most underwent both.

Method: immunoSEQ multiplex PCR; TCRdb's copy keeps in-frame clones and lacks some. The repertoire holds tens of thousands of clones, with roughly four fifths as singletons. Time point here: week 35, safety follow-up. Vaccine doses each comprised 300 ug of mutant IDH1 20-mer peptide, with topical imiquimod. The CDR3 contains 20 residues. Germline V gene lookup returns CDR1 LGHNA and CDR2 YSLEER. V shed 4 bases and J shed 0 bases, with 26 bases lying between them. This TCR was sampled from a man aged 35 to 55 with glioma. The chain links TRBV4-3 to TRBJ2-3, with D maybe TRBD2 (6 bases). The material sequenced was PBMCs, taken from a glioma patient whose treatment included an IDH1 peptide vaccine. In DNA form, the CDR3 reads TGCGCCAGCAGCCCTCGCCTTAACCCCTCATTCGGGGGAAGCACAGATACGCAGTATTTT. Encoded protein: CASSPRLNPSFGGSTDTQYF.